The sequence of this TCR beta chain was determined in a study of identical twins. Broader study findings: Whereas memory repertoires showed no such difference, abundant cord blood beta clonotypes carried fewer insertions. One should note that invariant MAIT and iNKT cells could partly confound zero-insertion analyses.

TCRdb itself ran the 5' RACE reads through MiXCR, one entry per CDR3 protein. This table holds about 210,000 distinct CDR3 sequences, around a tenth found once. The V and J ends lost 3 bases and 7 bases respectively, with 6 bases between them. Germline CDR1 and CDR2: SGHDN and FVKESK. CDR3 length: 12 residues. This clonotype was recorded at least ten times. The antigen is not known. This receptor was taken from a young woman in good health. Sequenced material: memory (CD45RO+) T cells sorted from blood. This chain links TRBV14 with TRBJ2-2; D not certain. This chain's CDR3 is CASSHGRGELFF. The CDR3 DNA reads as TGTGCCAGCAGCCACGGGCGCGGGGAGCTGTTTTTT.